Listed below are T cell receptor beta chains from one sample, sequenced in a study of cytomegalovirus exposure and HLA in healthy donors. The method was immunoSEQ multiplex PCR; TCRdb's version includes in-frame clones alone and lacks a portion of them. The profile covers about 110,000 clones, with about 60% appearing a single time and 2.2% taken by the ten largest. Specimen: PBMCs. The receptors here all came from a woman between 25 and 40 years old in good health and CMV-seronegative. The CDR3 runs from the conserved cysteine through the conserved F or W. The order of the fields is D gene, clone size, V gene, J gene, CDR3 DNA, CDR3 protein. A D gene is named only where the DNA matches it firmly. Clone size is not always given. Where it is, it says once, few, many or a class for expanded clones.

d_call: TRBD1
clone_size: few
v_call: TRBV5-4
j_call: TRBJ2-2
cdr3_nt: TGTGCCAGCAGCGGTAAGACAGGGCGCGCCACCGGGGAGCTGTTTTTT
cdr3_aa: CASSGKTGRATGELFF

d_call: NA
clone_size: NA
v_call: TRBV28
j_call: TRBJ2-7
cdr3_nt: TGTGCCAGCAGTTTATCGGGGATGACCTACGAGCAGTACTTC
cdr3_aa: CASSLSGMTYEQYF

d_call: TRBD2
clone_size: few
v_call: TRBV11-2
j_call: TRBJ2-1
cdr3_nt: TGTGCCAGCAGCTCCTCGGGACTAGCGGGACTTTACAATGAGCAGTTCTTC
cdr3_aa: CASSSSGLAGLYNEQFF

d_call: TRBD1
clone_size: NA
v_call: TRBV25-1
j_call: TRBJ1-4
cdr3_nt: TGTGCCAGCAGTGTGACAGGGGGTAATGAAAAACTGTTTTTT
cdr3_aa: CASSVTGGNEKLFF

d_call: TRBD1
clone_size: few
v_call: TRBV7-2
j_call: TRBJ1-3
cdr3_nt: TGTGCCAGCAGCTTACCGGGACAGGATTTCTCTGGAAACACCATATATTTT
cdr3_aa: CASSLPGQDFSGNTIYF

d_call: NA
clone_size: NA
v_call: TRBV6-6
j_call: TRBJ2-5
cdr3_nt: TGTGCCAGCAACGGTGGGGGGGAGACCCAGTACTTC
cdr3_aa: CASNGGGETQYF

d_call: TRBD2
clone_size: NA
v_call: TRBV15
j_call: TRBJ2-3
cdr3_nt: TGTGCCACCAGCAGTTTAGGTAGCGGGAGGGGTACAGATACGCAGTATTTT
cdr3_aa: CATSSLGSGRGTDTQYF

d_call: TRBD2
clone_size: once
v_call: TRBV6-5
j_call: TRBJ2-5
cdr3_nt: TGTGCCAGCAGTTCCCTACTAGCGGGAGAGGAAGAGACCCAGTACTTC
cdr3_aa: CASSSLLAGEEETQYF

d_call: TRBD1
clone_size: once
v_call: TRBV28
j_call: TRBJ2-5
cdr3_nt: TGTGCCAGCAGTTTATGGACTCCGGGACAGGGTACCGAGACCCAGTACTTC
cdr3_aa: CASSLWTPGQGTETQYF

d_call: TRBD2
clone_size: NA
v_call: TRBV5-4
j_call: TRBJ2-5
cdr3_nt: TGTGCCAGCAGCTTGGCGCTAGCGGGGAAAGAGACCCAGTACTTC
cdr3_aa: CASSLALAGKETQYF

d_call: NA
clone_size: few
v_call: TRBV28
j_call: TRBJ1-4
cdr3_nt: TGTGCCAGCAGTTCCGGCGGAACGACTAATGAAAAACTGTTTTTT
cdr3_aa: CASSSGGTTNEKLFF

d_call: NA
clone_size: NA
v_call: TRBV7-2
j_call: TRBJ2-1
cdr3_nt: TGTGCCAGCAGCTTAGTGTTTTTAGCAGCGGGCAATGAGCAGTTCTTC
cdr3_aa: CASSLVFLAAGNEQFF

d_call: TRBD1
clone_size: NA
v_call: TRBV5-1
j_call: TRBJ2-1
cdr3_nt: TGCGCCAGCAGCACCGGGACAGACTCCTACAATGAGCAGTTCTTC
cdr3_aa: CASSTGTDSYNEQFF

d_call: TRBD2
clone_size: NA
v_call: TRBV29-1
j_call: TRBJ2-7
cdr3_nt: TGCAGCGGGACTAGCGGTCCCTACGAGCAGTACTTC
cdr3_aa: CSGTSGPYEQYF

d_call: NA
clone_size: NA
v_call: TRBV7-2
j_call: TRBJ2-1
cdr3_nt: TGTGCCAGCAGCCGGGACTGGGACAATGAGCAGTTCTTC
cdr3_aa: CASSRDWDNEQFF

d_call: TRBD2
clone_size: NA
v_call: TRBV10-2
j_call: TRBJ2-7
cdr3_nt: TGCGCCAGCAGTTTCAAGCGGGAGTCTAGTGAGCAGTACTTC
cdr3_aa: CASSFKRESSEQYF

d_call: NA
clone_size: NA
v_call: TRBV6-6
j_call: TRBJ1-2
cdr3_nt: TGTGCCAGCAGTTCTGGGGGCTCAGGCTATGGCTACACCTTC
cdr3_aa: CASSSGGSGYGYTF

d_call: NA
clone_size: once
v_call: TRBV7-3
j_call: TRBJ2-2
cdr3_nt: TGTGCCAGCAGCTTACTCGGGGTCGGTAACGGGGAGCTGTTTTTT
cdr3_aa: CASSLLGVGNGELFF

d_call: NA
clone_size: NA
v_call: TRBV29-1
j_call: TRBJ2-1
cdr3_nt: TGCAGCGTTGTATTAGCTAGGTCCTACAATGAGCAGTTCTTC
cdr3_aa: CSVVLARSYNEQFF

d_call: TRBD1
clone_size: NA
v_call: TRBV5-4
j_call: TRBJ2-7
cdr3_nt: TGTGCCAGCAGCTTGGCTCAGGGGGGACAGGGGACCTACGAGCAGTACTTC
cdr3_aa: CASSLAQGGQGTYEQYF

d_call: TRBD1
clone_size: few
v_call: TRBV7-6
j_call: TRBJ2-7
cdr3_nt: TGTGCCAGCAGCCCGGGACAGGACGAGCAGTACTTC
cdr3_aa: CASSPGQDEQYF

d_call: TRBD1
clone_size: NA
v_call: TRBV4-2
j_call: TRBJ2-7
cdr3_nt: TGTGCCAGCAGCCAAACTTCCGGGACAGGGTCCGACGAGCAGTACTTC
cdr3_aa: CASSQTSGTGSDEQYF

d_call: TRBD2
clone_size: few
v_call: TRBV19
j_call: TRBJ2-5
cdr3_nt: TGTGCCAGTAGTTGGGCTAGCGGGAGTCAGGAGACCCAGTACTTC
cdr3_aa: CASSWASGSQETQYF

d_call: NA
clone_size: NA
v_call: TRBV4-2
j_call: TRBJ2-7
cdr3_nt: TGTGCCAGCAGCCAAGCTCGAGACTCCACCTACGAGCAGTACTTC
cdr3_aa: CASSQARDSTYEQYF

d_call: NA
clone_size: few
v_call: TRBV5-4
j_call: TRBJ1-1
cdr3_nt: TGTGCCAGCAGGACAGACATGAACACTGAAGCTTTCTTT
cdr3_aa: CASRTDMNTEAFF

d_call: TRBD1
clone_size: NA
v_call: TRBV18
j_call: TRBJ2-4
cdr3_nt: TGTGCCAGCTCCAACACCTACAGGGGAAACATTCAGTACTTC
cdr3_aa: CASSNTYRGNIQYF

d_call: TRBD2
clone_size: NA
v_call: TRBV7-2
j_call: TRBJ2-1
cdr3_nt: TGTGCCAGCAGCTTAATGACTAGCGGGAGTTACAATGAGCAGTTCTTC
cdr3_aa: CASSLMTSGSYNEQFF

d_call: TRBD2
clone_size: NA
v_call: TRBV6-5
j_call: TRBJ2-1
cdr3_nt: TGTGCCAGCACTCGCGGGAGAGGCAATGAGCAGTTCTTC
cdr3_aa: CASTRGRGNEQFF

d_call: TRBD1
clone_size: few
v_call: TRBV6-1
j_call: TRBJ2-7
cdr3_nt: TGTGCCAGCAGTGAGGGACAGTCTAAATTCTACGAGCAGTACTTC
cdr3_aa: CASSEGQSKFYEQYF

d_call: TRBD1
clone_size: few
v_call: TRBV28
j_call: TRBJ1-5
cdr3_nt: TGTGCCAGCAGTACCGGGACAGGGGCCAATCAGCCCCAGCATTTT
cdr3_aa: CASSTGTGANQPQHF

d_call: NA
clone_size: NA
v_call: TRBV28
j_call: TRBJ2-7
cdr3_nt: TGTGCCAGCAGTTTCCGGGACACTGGATACGAGCAGTACTTC
cdr3_aa: CASSFRDTGYEQYF

d_call: NA
clone_size: NA
v_call: TRBV2
j_call: TRBJ2-7
cdr3_nt: TGTGCCAGCATCCGGGACAAGTCTATTTTAGGCTCCTACGAGCAGTACTTC
cdr3_aa: CASIRDKSILGSYEQYF

d_call: NA
clone_size: NA
v_call: TRBV6-5
j_call: TRBJ1-5
cdr3_nt: TGTGCCAGCAGTTGGCAGGCGGGGAGCAATCAGCCCCAGCATTTT
cdr3_aa: CASSWQAGSNQPQHF

d_call: TRBD2
clone_size: few
v_call: TRBV7-3
j_call: TRBJ2-6
cdr3_nt: TGTGCCAGCAGCCCTGGACTAGCGGACTATTGGGGGGCCAACGTCCTGACTTTC
cdr3_aa: CASSPGLADYWGANVLTF

d_call: TRBD1
clone_size: few
v_call: TRBV28
j_call: TRBJ2-7
cdr3_nt: TGTGCCAGCAGACTGGACAGGGGGCTCTACGAGCAGTACTTC
cdr3_aa: CASRLDRGLYEQYF

d_call: NA
clone_size: few
v_call: TRBV28
j_call: TRBJ2-3
cdr3_nt: TGTGCCAGCAGTTTAGTTAACAGGGCAGATACGCAGTATTTT
cdr3_aa: CASSLVNRADTQYF

d_call: NA
clone_size: few
v_call: TRBV7-6
j_call: TRBJ2-3
cdr3_nt: TGTGCCAGCAGCTTGACATTTTCGAGCACAGATACGCAGTATTTT
cdr3_aa: CASSLTFSSTDTQYF

d_call: NA
clone_size: few
v_call: TRBV30
j_call: TRBJ1-3
cdr3_nt: TGTGCCTGGAAACACAGCTCCTTCTCTGGAAACACCATATATTTT
cdr3_aa: CAWKHSSFSGNTIYF

d_call: NA
clone_size: NA
v_call: TRBV7-2
j_call: TRBJ2-5
cdr3_nt: TGTGCCAGCAGCTTAGTAGGACAGCACCAAGAGACCCAGTACTTC
cdr3_aa: CASSLVGQHQETQYF

d_call: TRBD2
clone_size: NA
v_call: TRBV6-1
j_call: TRBJ2-1
cdr3_nt: TGTGCCAGCAGCAGGGACTACTACAATGAGCAGTTCTTC
cdr3_aa: CASSRDYYNEQFF

d_call: NA
clone_size: NA
v_call: TRBV20-1
j_call: TRBJ2-1
cdr3_nt: TGCAGTGCTGAACTTGGCAATGAGCAGTTCTTC
cdr3_aa: CSAELGNEQFF

d_call: NA
clone_size: NA
v_call: TRBV11-2
j_call: TRBJ2-5
cdr3_nt: TGTGCCAGCAGCGCCGGGACACTGGGCACGGAGACCCAGTACTTC
cdr3_aa: CASSAGTLGTETQYF

d_call: NA
clone_size: NA
v_call: TRBV7-8
j_call: TRBJ2-5
cdr3_nt: TGTGCCAGCAGCAATCGACAAGGAGAGACCCAGTACTTC
cdr3_aa: CASSNRQGETQYF

d_call: TRBD2
clone_size: NA
v_call: TRBV5-5
j_call: TRBJ2-1
cdr3_nt: TGTGCCAGCAGCTTGAGACTAGCGGGATGGGATGAGCAGTTCTTC
cdr3_aa: CASSLRLAGWDEQFF

d_call: TRBD1
clone_size: NA
v_call: TRBV2
j_call: TRBJ1-2
cdr3_nt: TGTGCCAGCAGTGAGGAGGGGGCGAGGAGCTACACCTTC
cdr3_aa: CASSEEGARSYTF

d_call: NA
clone_size: NA
v_call: TRBV27
j_call: TRBJ1-1
cdr3_nt: TGTGCCAGCAGTTCTGGGGGGGCGCGTACTGAAGCTTTCTTT
cdr3_aa: CASSSGGARTEAFF